The next 13 T cell receptor beta chains were all read from a single sample in a study of blood T cell repertoires in COVID-19. The method was immunoSEQ multiplex PCR; TCRdb's version includes in-frame clones alone and lacks a portion of them. Seen here are some 270,000 clones, under 90% observed once, and the top ten hold more than 1.5%. Sequencing was performed on PBMCs or T cells enriched from blood (not recorded which). The receptors were sampled from a woman aged 55-70 years who had recovered from COVID-19.

The V call is TRBV6-1, the J call TRBJ1-2, with a possible D match to TRBD1 (5 bases). Trimming took 2 bases from V and 4 from J, leaving 8 bases between them. Germline V gene lookup returns CDR1 MNHNS and CDR2 SASEGT. The CDR3 is 13 residues long. The CDR3 is CASSERGPYGYTF. DNA for the CDR3: TGTGCCAGCAGTGAAAGGGGCCCCTATGGCTACACCTTC.

This chain joins TRBV4-2 and TRBJ2-7; D is perhaps TRBD2 (5 bases). The CDR3 is 15 amino acids. Per germline, CDR1 LGHNA and CDR2 YNFKEQ. Trimming took 3 bases from V and 0 from J, leaving 12 bases between them. The CDR3 is CASSQDSSSSYEQYF. The DNA of the CDR3 is TGTGCCAGCAGCCAGGATTCTAGCAGCTCCTACGAGCAGTACTTC.

The V gene is TRBV5-1, the J gene TRBJ2-3, with 11 bases aligning to TRBD2. CDR1 is SGHRS and CDR2 is YFSETQ in the germline V gene. V gave up 3 bases and J gave up 2 bases; unmatched junction bases: 5. The CDR3 has 16 amino acids. The CDR3 protein is CASSSGTSGLTDTQYF. The CDR3 nucleotides are TGCGCCAGCAGCTCCGGGACTAGCGGACTCACAGATACGCAGTATTTT.

There are a few counts of this clone. V gene TRBV6-5 combines with J gene TRBJ2-7; D unclear. The CDR3 is 12 residues long. CDR1 is MNHEY and CDR2 is SVGAGI in the germline V gene. V was clipped by 10 bases and J by 2 bases, with 12 bases between them. CDR3 residues: CATGRSAYEQYF. The CDR3 region has the DNA TGTGCCACTGGAAGGAGCGCCTACGAGCAGTACTTC.

The chain couples TRBV27 to TRBJ1-1; no clear D. The CDR3 is made up of 12 amino acids. The germline V gene has CDR1 MNHEY and CDR2 SMNVEV (reference sequence). Between the trimmed V and J ends, which lost 1 base and 7 bases, there was a span of 7 bases. The chain's CDR3 is CASSLWEGEAFF. The CDR3 DNA reads TGTGCCAGCAGTTTATGGGAGGGTGAAGCTTTCTTT.

This chain connects TRBV4-1 to TRBJ2-7, with D tentatively TRBD2 (6 bases). CDR1 and CDR2 (germline): MGHRA, YSYEKL. V gave up 1 base and J gave up 2 bases, with 12 bases separating them. The CDR3 spans 15 residues. The CDR3 is CASSQVTGDTYEQYF. The DNA for the CDR3 is TGCGCCAGCAGCCAAGTTACGGGAGACACCTACGAGCAGTACTTC.

The rearrangement uses TRBV12-3 or TRBV12-4 and TRBJ2-7; a possible D gene is TRBD1 (6 bases). This CDR3 spans 12 amino acids. V lost 8 bases and J lost 3, with 11 bases in between. CDR3 loop: CASGQRFYEQYF. The CDR3 nucleotides read TGTGCCAGCGGACAGAGATTCTACGAGCAGTACTTC.

The gene calls are TRBV7-2 and TRBJ2-1; TRBD2 matches 12 bases. V was pared by 4 bases and J by 10 bases, with 11 bases of the junction left unmatched. This CDR3 is 16 amino acids long. Germline V gene sequence: CDR1 SGHTA, CDR2 FQGNSA. CDR3 bases: TGTGCCAGCAGCTACCGACTAGCGGGAGACTCCAGAGAGCAGTTCTTC. It specifies CASSYRLAGDSREQFF. Using reference TRBV7-2 and TRBJ2-1 for the parts outside the CDR3, the full variable domain is GAGVSQSPSNKVTEKGKDVELRCDPISGHTALYWYRQSLGQGLEFLIYFQGNSAPDKSGLPSDRFSAERTGGSVSTLTIQRTQQEDSAVYLCASSYRLAGDSREQFFGPGTRLTVL.

The V and J genes are TRBV3-1 (or the pseudogene TRBV3-2) and TRBJ2-3; no definite D call. Germline loops: CDR1 LGHDT, CDR2 YNNKEL (reference sequence). The V and J ends lost 2 bases and 2 bases respectively, with 8 bases between them. The CDR3 extends over 14 amino acids. CDR3 loop: CASSQMGPTDTQYF. For the CDR3, the DNA is TGTGCCAGCAGCCAAATGGGCCCCACAGATACGCAGTATTTT.

This clone was detected once. V gene TRBV24-1 combines with J gene TRBJ2-3; 9 nucleotides align to TRBD2. The CDR3 has 16 residues. Unmatched junction bases numbered 14, after V lost 9 bases and J lost 5 bases. The V gene's germline CDR1 is KGHDR and CDR2 SFDVKD. CDR3 amino acids: CATAPPSAGGGDTQYF. In DNA, the CDR3 is TGTGCCACCGCCCCCCCCTCGGCGGGAGGGGGAGATACGCAGTATTTT.

This chain connects TRBV2 to TRBJ2-7; no clear D. From germline, CDR1 is SNHLY and CDR2 FYNNEI. CDR3 size: 12 residues. The V and J ends lost 3 bases and 3 bases respectively, with 6 bases between them. The CDR3 DNA is TGTGCCAGCAGTGACACACACTACGAGCAGTACTTC. It yields the protein CASSDTHYEQYF. Looking up the rest from reference TRBV2 and TRBJ2-7 gives the full variable domain: EPEVTQTPSHQVTQMGQEVILRCVPISNHLYFYWYRQILGQKVEFLVSFYNNEISEKSEIFDDQFSVERPDGSNFTLKIRSTKLEDSAMYFCASSDTHYEQYFGPGTRLTVT.

The V and J genes are TRBV6-5 and TRBJ1-1, with unresolved D. Between the trimmed V and J ends, which lost 0 bases and 4 bases, there was a span of 15 bases. Germline V gene lookup returns CDR1 MNHEY and CDR2 SVGAGI. The CDR3 is 16 residues long. CDR3 region: CASSYSILQEGTEAFF. The CDR3 coding sequence is TGTGCCAGCAGTTACTCTATATTACAAGAGGGCACTGAAGCTTTCTTT.

J is TRBJ2-4 and V is TRBV3-1 (or the pseudogene TRBV3-2); no definite D call. V lost 3 bases and J lost 4, with 10 bases in between. The CDR3 is 14 amino acids. Per the germline V gene, CDR1 is LGHDT and CDR2 is YNNKEL (reference sequence). CDR3 sequence reads: CASSQRGGKNIQYF. The CDR3 DNA follows: TGTGCCAGCAGCCAGCGAGGCGGTAAAAACATTCAGTACTTC.